This T cell receptor (beta chain) was observed in a study of cytomegalovirus exposure and HLA in healthy donors. Findings and caveats of the study: Certain sequence variants were highly shared and formed a cluster, and this cluster was likely a sequencing artifact. In a later analysis, DRB1 alleles had the most associated TCRs; HLA-C alleles the fewest.

On this clone: Its antigen is unidentified.

Germline V gene lookup returns CDR1 SEHNR and CDR2 FQNEAQ (reference sequence). This CDR3 is built from 11 residues. V lost 3 bases to trimming and J lost 7 bases, with 6 bases between them. PCR amplification relied on 60 Vbeta primers (plus 13 Jbeta primers). The protocol was immunoSEQ multiplex PCR, while the TCRdb copy is restricted to in-frame clones and leaves out a portion. In all, the sample yields approximately 100,000 clones. The sequencing sample was made of PBMCs. The rearrangement uses TRBV7-9 and TRBJ1-1, with D possibly being TRBD1 (6 bases). The origin of this receptor is a man aged 40-49 years in good health and CMV-seronegative. The CDR3 bases are TGTGCCAGCAGCTTGACAGGTGAAGCTTTCTTT. This gives the protein CASSLTGEAFF.